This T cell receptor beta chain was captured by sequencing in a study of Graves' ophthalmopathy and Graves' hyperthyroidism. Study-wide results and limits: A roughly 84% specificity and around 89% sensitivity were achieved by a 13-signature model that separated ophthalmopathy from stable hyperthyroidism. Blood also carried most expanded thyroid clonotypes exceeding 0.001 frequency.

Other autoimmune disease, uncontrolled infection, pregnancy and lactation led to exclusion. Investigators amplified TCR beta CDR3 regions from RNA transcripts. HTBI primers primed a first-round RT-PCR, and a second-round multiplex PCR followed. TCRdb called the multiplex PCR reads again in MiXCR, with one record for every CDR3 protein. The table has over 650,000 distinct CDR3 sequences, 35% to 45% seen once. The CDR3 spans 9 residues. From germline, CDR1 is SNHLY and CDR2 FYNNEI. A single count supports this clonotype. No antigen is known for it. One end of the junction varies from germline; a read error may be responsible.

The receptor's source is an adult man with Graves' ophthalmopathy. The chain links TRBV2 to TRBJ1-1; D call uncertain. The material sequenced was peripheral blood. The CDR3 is CASKVGKVF. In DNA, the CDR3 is TGTGCCAGCAAAGTGGGGAAGGTCTTT.